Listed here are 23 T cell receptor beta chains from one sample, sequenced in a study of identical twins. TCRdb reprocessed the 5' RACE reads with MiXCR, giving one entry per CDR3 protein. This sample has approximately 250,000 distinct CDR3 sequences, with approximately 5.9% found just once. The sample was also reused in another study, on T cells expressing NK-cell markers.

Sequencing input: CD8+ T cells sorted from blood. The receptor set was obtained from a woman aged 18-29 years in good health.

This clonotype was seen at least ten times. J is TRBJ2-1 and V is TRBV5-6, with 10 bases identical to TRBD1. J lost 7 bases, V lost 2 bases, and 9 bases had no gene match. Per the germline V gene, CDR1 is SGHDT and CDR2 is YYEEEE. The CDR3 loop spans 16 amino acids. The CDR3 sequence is CASSLYRDRGVNEQFF. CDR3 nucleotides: TGTGCCAGCAGCTTATACCGGGACAGGGGAGTGAATGAGCAGTTCTTC.

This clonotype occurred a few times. The CDR3 DNA follows: TGTGCCAGCAGCTTAGAGACAGGCTATGGCTACACCTTC. Protein product: CASSLETGYGYTF. This chain connects TRBV7-2 to TRBJ1-2; tentatively, D is TRBD1 (6 bases). CDR1 SGHTA and CDR2 FQGNSA come from the germline V gene. The CDR3 contains 13 residues. With 1 base removed from V and 4 bases from J, the gap between germline ends came to 7 bases. The variable domain in full, completed from reference TRBV7-2 and TRBJ1-2, reads GAGVSQSPSNKVTEKGKDVELRCDPISGHTALYWYRQSLGQGLEFLIYFQGNSAPDKSGLPSDRFSAERTGGSVSTLTIQRTQQEDSAVYLCASSLETGYGYTFGSGTRLTVV.

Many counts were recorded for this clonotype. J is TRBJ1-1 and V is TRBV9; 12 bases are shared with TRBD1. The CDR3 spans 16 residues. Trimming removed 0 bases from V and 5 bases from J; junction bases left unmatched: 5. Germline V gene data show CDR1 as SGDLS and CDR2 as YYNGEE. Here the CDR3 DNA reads TGTGCCAGCAGCGTAGCCGGGACAGGGGGCGATACTGAAGCTTTCTTT. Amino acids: CASSVAGTGGDTEAFF.

In DNA, the CDR3 is TGTGCCAGCAGCTTCACGGGGGGGTCCTACGAGCAGTACTTC. It specifies CASSFTGGSYEQYF. This chain links TRBV11-2 with TRBJ2-7; 8 bases map to TRBD2. The CDR3 has 14 amino acids. With V trimmed by 3 bases and J by 1 base, 2 bases remained unmatched. The germline gives CDR1 SGHAT, CDR2 FQNNGV.

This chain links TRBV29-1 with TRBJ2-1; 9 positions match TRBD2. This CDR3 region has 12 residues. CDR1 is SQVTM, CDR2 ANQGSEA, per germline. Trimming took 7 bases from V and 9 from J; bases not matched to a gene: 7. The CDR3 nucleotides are TGCAGCGCCGGGACTAGCTTTGCTGAGCAGTTCTTC. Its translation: CSAGTSFAEQFF.

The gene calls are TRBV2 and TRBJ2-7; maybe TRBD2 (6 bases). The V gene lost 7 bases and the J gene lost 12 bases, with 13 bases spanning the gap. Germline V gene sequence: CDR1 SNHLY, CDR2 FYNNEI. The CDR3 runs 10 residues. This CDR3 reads CASNGRRVYF. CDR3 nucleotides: TGTGCCAGCAATGGCAGGAGGGTGTACTTC.

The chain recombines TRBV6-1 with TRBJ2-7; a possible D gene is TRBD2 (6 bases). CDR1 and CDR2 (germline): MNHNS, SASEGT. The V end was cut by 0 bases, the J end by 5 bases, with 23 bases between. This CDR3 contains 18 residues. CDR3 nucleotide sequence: TGTGCCAGCAGTGAAGCGCCGGGAATTGGAGGGGCGGACGACGAGCAGTACTTC. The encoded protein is CASSEAPGIGGADDEQYF.

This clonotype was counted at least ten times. The CDR3 reads CASSDTGNEQYF. In DNA form, the CDR3 reads TGTGCCAGCAGTGATACAGGGAACGAGCAGTACTTC. This chain connects TRBV27 to TRBJ2-7; perhaps TRBD1 as D (6 bases). The CDR3 runs 12 residues. Germline V CDR1 and CDR2: MNHEY, SMNVEV (reference sequence). V lost 5 bases, J lost 5 bases, and 10 bases lay in between.

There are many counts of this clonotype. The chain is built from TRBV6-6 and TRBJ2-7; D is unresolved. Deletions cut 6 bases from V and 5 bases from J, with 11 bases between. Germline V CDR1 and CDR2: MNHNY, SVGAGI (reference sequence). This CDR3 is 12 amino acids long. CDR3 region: CASSLTLNEQYF. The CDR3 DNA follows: TGTGCCAGCAGCTTAACCCTTAACGAGCAGTACTTC.

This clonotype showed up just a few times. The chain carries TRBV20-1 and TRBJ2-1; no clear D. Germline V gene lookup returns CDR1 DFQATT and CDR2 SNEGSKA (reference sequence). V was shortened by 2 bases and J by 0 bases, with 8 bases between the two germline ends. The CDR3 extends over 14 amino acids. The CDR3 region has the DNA TGCAGTGCTAGAACTGGGTTCTCCTACAATGAGCAGTTCTTC. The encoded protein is CSARTGFSYNEQFF.

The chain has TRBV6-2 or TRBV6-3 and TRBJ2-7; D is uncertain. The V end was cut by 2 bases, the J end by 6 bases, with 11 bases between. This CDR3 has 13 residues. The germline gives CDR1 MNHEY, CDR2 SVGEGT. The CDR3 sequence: CASSYRSDSEQYF. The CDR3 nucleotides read TGTGCCAGCAGTTACAGGTCCGACTCCGAGCAGTACTTC.

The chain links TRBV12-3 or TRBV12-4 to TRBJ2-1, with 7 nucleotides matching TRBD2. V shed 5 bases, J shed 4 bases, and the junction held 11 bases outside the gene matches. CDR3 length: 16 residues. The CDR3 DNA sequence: TGTGCCAGCAGTGAGCGGGGTCGGGCTCCTTACAATGAGCAGTTCTTC. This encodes CASSERGRAPYNEQFF.

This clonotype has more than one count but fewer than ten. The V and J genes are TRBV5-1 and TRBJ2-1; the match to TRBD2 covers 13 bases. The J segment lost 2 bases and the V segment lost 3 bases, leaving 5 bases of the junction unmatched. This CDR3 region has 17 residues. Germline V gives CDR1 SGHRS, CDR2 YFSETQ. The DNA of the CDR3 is TGCGCCAGCAGCTCCGGGACTAGCGGGACGCCCTACAATGAGCAGTTCTTC. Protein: CASSSGTSGTPYNEQFF.

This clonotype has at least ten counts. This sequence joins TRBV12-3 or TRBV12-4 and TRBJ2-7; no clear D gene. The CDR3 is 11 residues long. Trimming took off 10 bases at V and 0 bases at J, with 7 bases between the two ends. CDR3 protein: CATSVSYEQYF. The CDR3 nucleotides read TGTGCCACCTCAGTCTCCTACGAGCAGTACTTC.

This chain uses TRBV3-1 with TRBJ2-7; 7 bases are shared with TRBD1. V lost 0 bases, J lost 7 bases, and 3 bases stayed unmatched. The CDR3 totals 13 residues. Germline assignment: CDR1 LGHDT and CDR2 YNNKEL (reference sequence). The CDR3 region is CASSQEGRGEQYF. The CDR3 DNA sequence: TGTGCCAGCAGCCAAGAAGGCAGGGGGGAGCAGTACTTC.

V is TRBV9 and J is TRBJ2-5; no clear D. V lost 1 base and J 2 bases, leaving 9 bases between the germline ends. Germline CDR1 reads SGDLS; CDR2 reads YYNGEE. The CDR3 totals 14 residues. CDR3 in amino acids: CASSVLSEQETQYF. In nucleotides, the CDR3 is TGTGCCAGCAGCGTACTCTCGGAGCAAGAGACCCAGTACTTC.

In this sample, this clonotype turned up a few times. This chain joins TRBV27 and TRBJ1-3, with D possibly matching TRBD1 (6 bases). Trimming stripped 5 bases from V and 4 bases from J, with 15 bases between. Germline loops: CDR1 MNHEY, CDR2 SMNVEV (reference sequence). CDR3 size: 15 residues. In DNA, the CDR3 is TGTGCCAGCAGTAGCGACAGGACGGACGGAAACACCATATATTTT. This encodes CASSSDRTDGNTIYF.

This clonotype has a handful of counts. The CDR3 is CASSVDEGQPQHF. Here the CDR3 DNA reads TGTGCCAGCAGCGTAGATGAGGGACAGCCCCAGCATTTT. The chain links TRBV9 to TRBJ1-5; D remains unclear. Germline CDR1 SGDLS, CDR2 YYNGEE. Trimming took off 0 bases at V and 7 bases at J, with 8 bases between the two ends. The length of the CDR3 is 13 residues.

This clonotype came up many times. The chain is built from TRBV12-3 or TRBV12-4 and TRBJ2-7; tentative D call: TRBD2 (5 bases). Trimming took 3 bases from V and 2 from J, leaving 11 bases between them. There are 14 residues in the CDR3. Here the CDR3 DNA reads TGTGCCAGCAGTTTGGCGGGTACAACCTACGAGCAGTACTTC. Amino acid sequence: CASSLAGTTYEQYF.

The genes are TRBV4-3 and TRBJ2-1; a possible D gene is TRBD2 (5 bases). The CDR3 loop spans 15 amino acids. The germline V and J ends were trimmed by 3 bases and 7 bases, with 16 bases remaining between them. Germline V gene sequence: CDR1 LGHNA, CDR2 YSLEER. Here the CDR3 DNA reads TGCGCCAGCAGCCACCGCTTAGAGGGCGGGAATGAGCAGTTCTTC. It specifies CASSHRLEGGNEQFF.

The CDR3 region is CASSEMSKWEGGYTF. The CDR3 DNA is TGTGCCAGCAGTGAAATGTCCAAATGGGAAGGTGGCTACACCTTC. The chain combines TRBV6-1 with TRBJ1-2; D is undetermined. The CDR3 runs to 15 residues. Per germline, CDR1 MNHNS and CDR2 SASEGT. V was cut by 2 bases and J by 7 bases, with 17 bases left in between.

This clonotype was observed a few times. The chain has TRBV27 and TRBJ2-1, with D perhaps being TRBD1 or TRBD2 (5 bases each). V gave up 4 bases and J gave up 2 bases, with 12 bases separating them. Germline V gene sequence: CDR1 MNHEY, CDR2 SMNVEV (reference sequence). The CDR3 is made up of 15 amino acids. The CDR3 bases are TGTGCCAGCAGTTCCCGGGGACGGCCCTACAATGAGCAGTTCTTC. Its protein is CASSSRGRPYNEQFF.

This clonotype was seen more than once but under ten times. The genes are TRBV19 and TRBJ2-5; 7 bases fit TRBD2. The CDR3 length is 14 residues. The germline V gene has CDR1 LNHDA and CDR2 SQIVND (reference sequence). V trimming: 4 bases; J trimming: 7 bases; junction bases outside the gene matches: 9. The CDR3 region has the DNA TGTGCCAGTAGTACTAGCGGACGACCAGGGACCCAGTACTTC. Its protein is CASSTSGRPGTQYF.